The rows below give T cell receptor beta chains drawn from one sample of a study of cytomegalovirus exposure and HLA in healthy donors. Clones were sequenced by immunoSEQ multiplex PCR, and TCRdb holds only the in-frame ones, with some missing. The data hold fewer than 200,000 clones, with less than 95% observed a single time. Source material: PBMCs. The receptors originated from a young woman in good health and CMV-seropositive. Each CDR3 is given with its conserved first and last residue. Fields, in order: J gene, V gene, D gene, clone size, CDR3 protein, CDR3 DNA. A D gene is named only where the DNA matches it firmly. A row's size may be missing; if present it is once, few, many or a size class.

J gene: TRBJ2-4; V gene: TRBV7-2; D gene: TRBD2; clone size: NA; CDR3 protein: CASSGPTGLAGGNIQYF; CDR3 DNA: TGTGCCAGCAGCGGACCAACGGGACTAGCGGGGGGAAACATTCAGTACTTC
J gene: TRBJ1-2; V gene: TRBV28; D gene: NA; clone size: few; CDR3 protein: CASSSYGYTF; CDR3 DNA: TGTGCCAGCAGTTCATATGGCTACACCTTC
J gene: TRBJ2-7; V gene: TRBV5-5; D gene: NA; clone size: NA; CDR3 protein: CASSLSDTYYEQYF; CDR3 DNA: TGTGCCAGCAGCCTATCGGACACGTACTACGAGCAGTACTTC
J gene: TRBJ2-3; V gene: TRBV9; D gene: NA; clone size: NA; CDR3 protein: CASSSGGTTDTQYF; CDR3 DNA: TGTGCCAGCAGCTCCGGCGGGACCACAGATACGCAGTATTTT
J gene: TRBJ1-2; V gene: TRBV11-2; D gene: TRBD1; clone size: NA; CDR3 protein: CASSLGLQGTYGYTF; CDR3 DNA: TGTGCCAGCAGCTTAGGTTTACAGGGGACCTATGGCTACACCTTC
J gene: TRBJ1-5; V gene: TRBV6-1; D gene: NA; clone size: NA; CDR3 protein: CASSESLRGGNQPQHF; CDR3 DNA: TGTGCCAGCAGTGAATCTCTCAGGGGAGGCAATCAGCCCCAGCATTTT
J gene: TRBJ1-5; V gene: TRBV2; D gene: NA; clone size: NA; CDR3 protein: CASADWYSNQPQHF; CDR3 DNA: TGTGCCAGTGCTGACTGGTATAGCAATCAGCCCCAGCATTTT
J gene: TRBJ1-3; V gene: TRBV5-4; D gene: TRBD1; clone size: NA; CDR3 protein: CASSPEGDRGIGNTIYF; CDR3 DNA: TGTGCCAGCAGCCCGGAGGGCGACAGGGGGATAGGAAACACCATATATTTT
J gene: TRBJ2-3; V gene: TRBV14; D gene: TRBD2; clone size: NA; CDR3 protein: CASSQATSLTDTQYF; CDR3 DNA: TGTGCCAGCAGCCAGGCGACTAGCCTGACAGATACGCAGTATTTT
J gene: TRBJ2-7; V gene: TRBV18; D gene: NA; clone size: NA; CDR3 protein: CASSPEGGGYEQYF; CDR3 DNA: TGTGCCAGCTCACCGGAGGGAGGAGGCTACGAGCAGTACTTC
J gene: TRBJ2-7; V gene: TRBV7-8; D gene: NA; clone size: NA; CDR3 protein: CASSSEQGHEQYF; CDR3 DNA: TGTGCCAGCAGCTCGGAACAGGGCCACGAGCAGTACTTC
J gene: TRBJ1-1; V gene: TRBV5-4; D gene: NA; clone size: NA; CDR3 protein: CASSLGGDTEAFF; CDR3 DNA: TGTGCCAGCAGCTTGGGGGGGGACACTGAAGCTTTCTTT
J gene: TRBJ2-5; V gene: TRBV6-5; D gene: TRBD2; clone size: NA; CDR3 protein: CASSHGGKLETQYF; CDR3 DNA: TGTGCCAGCAGTCACGGGGGGAAGTTGGAGACCCAGTACTTC
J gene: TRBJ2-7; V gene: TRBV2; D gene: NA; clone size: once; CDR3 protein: CASYGLLSYEQYF; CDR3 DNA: TGTGCCAGCTATGGGCTACTTTCCTACGAGCAGTACTTC
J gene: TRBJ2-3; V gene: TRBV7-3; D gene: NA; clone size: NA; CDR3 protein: CASSFGGPEKDTQYF; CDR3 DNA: TGTGCCAGCAGCTTTGGCGGGCCCGAGAAGGATACGCAGTATTTT
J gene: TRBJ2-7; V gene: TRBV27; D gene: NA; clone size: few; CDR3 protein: CASSLGRDYEQYF; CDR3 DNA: TGTGCCAGCAGTTTAGGCAGGGACTACGAGCAGTACTTC
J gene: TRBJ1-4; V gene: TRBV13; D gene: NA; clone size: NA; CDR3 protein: CASSSRTGSSEKLFF; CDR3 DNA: TGTGCCAGCAGCTCAAGAACAGGGAGTAGTGAAAAACTGTTTTTT
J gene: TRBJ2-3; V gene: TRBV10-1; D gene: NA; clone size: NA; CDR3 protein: CASSEFVSGDTDTQYF; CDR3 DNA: TGCGCCAGCAGTGAGTTCGTTAGCGGCGACACAGATACGCAGTATTTT
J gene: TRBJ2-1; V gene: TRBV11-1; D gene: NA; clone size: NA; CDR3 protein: CASSLNSQGFDNEQFF; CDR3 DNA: TGTGCCAGCAGCTTAAATAGCCAGGGGTTCGACAATGAGCAGTTCTTC
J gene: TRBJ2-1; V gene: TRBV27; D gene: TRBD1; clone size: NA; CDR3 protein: CASSLGQGVYNEQFF; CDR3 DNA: TGTGCCAGCAGTTTAGGACAGGGTGTTTACAATGAGCAGTTCTTC
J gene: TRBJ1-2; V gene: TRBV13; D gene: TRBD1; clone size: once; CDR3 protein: CASSLDRGDYGYTF; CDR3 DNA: TGTGCCAGCAGCTTGGACAGGGGGGACTATGGCTACACCTTC
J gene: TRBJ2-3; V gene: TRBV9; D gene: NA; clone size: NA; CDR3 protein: CASSVEGATDTQYF; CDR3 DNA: TGTGCCAGCAGCGTAGAAGGGGCCACAGATACGCAGTATTTT
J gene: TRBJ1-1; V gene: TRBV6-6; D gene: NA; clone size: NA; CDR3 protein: CASSPGIDAFF; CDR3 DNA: TGTGCCAGCAGTCCGGGAATAGATGCTTTCTTT
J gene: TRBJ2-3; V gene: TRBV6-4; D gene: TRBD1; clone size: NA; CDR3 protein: CASSLRTGSSDTQYF; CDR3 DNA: TGTGCCAGCAGTCTTAGGACAGGGAGCTCAGATACGCAGTATTTT
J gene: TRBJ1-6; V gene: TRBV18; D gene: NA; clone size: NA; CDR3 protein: CASSPDGENSPLHF; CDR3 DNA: TGTGCCAGCTCACCTGACGGAGAGAATTCACCCCTCCACTTT
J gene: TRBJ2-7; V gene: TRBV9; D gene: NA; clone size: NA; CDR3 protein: CASSVGGSYYEQYF; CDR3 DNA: TGTGCCAGCAGCGTAGGCGGCAGCTACTACGAGCAGTACTTC
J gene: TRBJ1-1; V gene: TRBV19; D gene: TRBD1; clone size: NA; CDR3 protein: CASSPFTGGTEAFF; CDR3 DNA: TGTGCCAGTAGTCCGTTCACAGGGGGCACTGAAGCTTTCTTT
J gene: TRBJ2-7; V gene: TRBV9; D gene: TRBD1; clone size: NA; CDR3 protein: CASSVGTGQASYEQYF; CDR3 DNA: TGTGCCAGCAGCGTAGGGACCGGACAGGCGTCCTACGAGCAGTACTTC
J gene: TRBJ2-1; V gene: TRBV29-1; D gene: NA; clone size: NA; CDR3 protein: CSVSFTRSLTYNEQFF; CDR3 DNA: TGCAGCGTATCCTTTACTCGGTCGTTAACCTACAATGAGCAGTTCTTC
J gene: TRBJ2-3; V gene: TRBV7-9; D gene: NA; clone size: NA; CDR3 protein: CASSSIIPSTSTDTQYF; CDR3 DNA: TGTGCCAGCAGCTCAATAATACCGAGCACTAGCACAGATACGCAGTATTTT
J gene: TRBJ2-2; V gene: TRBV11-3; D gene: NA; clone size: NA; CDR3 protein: CASSLDPAAHGELFF; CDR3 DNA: TGTGCCAGCAGCTTAGATCCGGCGGCCCACGGGGAGCTGTTTTTT
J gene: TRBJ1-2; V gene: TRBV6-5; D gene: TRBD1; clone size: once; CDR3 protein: CASSPDRGGYGYTF; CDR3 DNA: TGTGCCAGCAGCCCGGACAGGGGCGGCTATGGCTACACCTTC
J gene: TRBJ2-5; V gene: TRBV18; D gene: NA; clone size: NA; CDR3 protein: CASSPLVGSSAETQYF; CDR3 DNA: TGTGCCAGCTCACCACTCGTGGGGAGTAGCGCGGAGACCCAGTACTTC
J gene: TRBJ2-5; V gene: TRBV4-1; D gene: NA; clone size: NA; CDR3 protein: CASSRSGEETQYF; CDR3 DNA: TGCGCCAGCAGCCGATCAGGGGAAGAGACCCAGTACTTC
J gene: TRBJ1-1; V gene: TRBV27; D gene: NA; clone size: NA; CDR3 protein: CASSPRGRVGTEAFF; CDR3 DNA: TGTGCCAGCAGTCCCCGAGGGAGGGTGGGTACTGAAGCTTTCTTT
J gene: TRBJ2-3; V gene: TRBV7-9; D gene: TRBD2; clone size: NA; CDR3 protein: CASSLAREGTLTQYF; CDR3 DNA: TGTGCCAGCAGCTTAGCGCGGGAGGGGACCCTTACGCAGTATTTT
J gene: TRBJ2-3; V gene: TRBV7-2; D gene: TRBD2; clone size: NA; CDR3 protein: CASSLAGTSGSADTQYF; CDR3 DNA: TGTGCCAGCAGCTTAGCAGGGACTAGCGGGAGTGCAGATACGCAGTATTTT